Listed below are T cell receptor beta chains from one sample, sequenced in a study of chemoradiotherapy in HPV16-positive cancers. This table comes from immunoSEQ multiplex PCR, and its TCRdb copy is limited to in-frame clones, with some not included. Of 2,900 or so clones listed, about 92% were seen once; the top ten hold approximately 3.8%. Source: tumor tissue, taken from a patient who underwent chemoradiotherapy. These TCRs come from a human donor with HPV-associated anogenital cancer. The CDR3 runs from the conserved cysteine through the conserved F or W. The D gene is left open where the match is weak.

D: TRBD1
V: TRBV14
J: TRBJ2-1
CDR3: CASSQGQGAYNEQFF
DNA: TGTGCCAGCAGCCAAGGACAGGGGGCGTACAATGAGCAGTTCTTC

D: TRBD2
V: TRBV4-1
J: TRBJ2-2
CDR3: CASSAGGRGPFTGELFF
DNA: TGCGCCAGCAGCGCGGGAGGGAGGGGGCCTTTCACCGGGGAGCTGTTTTTT

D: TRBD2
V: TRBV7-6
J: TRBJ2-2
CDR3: CASSYRGGYTGELFF
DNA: TGTGCCAGCAGCTATCGGGGGGGCTACACCGGGGAGCTGTTTTTT

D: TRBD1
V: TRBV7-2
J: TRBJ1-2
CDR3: CASSEGQNYGYTF
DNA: TGTGCCAGCAGTGAGGGACAGAACTATGGCTACACCTTC

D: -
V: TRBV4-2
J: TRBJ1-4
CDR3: CASSQVTGINEKLFF
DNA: TGTGCCAGCAGCCAAGTGACAGGCATAAATGAAAAACTGTTTTTT

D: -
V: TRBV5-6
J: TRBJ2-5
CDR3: CASSSPPETQYF
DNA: TGTGCCAGCAGCTCGCCCCCAGAGACCCAGTACTTC

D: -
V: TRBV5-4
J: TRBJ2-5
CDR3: CASSLRETQYF
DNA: TGTGCCAGCAGCTTACGAGAGACCCAGTACTTC

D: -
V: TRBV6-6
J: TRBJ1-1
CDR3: CASSYSLGGTEAFF
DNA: TGTGCCAGCAGTTACTCTCTTGGGGGGACTGAAGCTTTCTTT

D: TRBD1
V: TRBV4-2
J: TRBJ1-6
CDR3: CASSQGGTEDSPLHF
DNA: TGTGCCAGCAGCCAGGGCGGGACAGAGGATTCACCCCTCCACTTT

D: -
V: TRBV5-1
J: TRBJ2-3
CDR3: CASSASRGVSTDTQYF
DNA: TGCGCCAGCAGCGCCTCCAGGGGGGTGAGCACAGATACGCAGTATTTT

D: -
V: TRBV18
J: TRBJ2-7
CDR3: CASSPPGLSYEQYF
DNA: TGTGCCAGCTCACCACCGGGACTGAGCTACGAGCAGTACTTC